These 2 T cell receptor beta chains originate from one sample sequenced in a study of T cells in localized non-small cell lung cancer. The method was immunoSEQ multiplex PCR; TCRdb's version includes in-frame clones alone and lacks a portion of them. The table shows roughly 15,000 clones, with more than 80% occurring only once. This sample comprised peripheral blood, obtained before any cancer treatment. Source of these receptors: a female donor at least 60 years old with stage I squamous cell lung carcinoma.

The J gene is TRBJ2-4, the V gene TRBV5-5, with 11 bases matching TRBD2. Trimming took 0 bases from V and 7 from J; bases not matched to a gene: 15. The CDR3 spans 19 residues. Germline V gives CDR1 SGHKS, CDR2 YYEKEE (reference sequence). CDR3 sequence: CASSLAHRASGGRGNIQYF. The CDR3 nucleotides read TGTGCCAGCAGCTTGGCCCACCGGGCTAGCGGGGGGAGGGGGAACATTCAGTACTTC.

CDR3 protein: CASSPDAEGANTEAFF. The CDR3 DNA reads TGTGCCAGCTCACCAGACGCGGAAGGGGCGAACACTGAAGCTTTCTTT. J is TRBJ1-1 and V is TRBV18; D may be TRBD1 (5 bases). The CDR3 extends over 16 amino acids. Germline V gene lookup returns CDR1 KGHSH and CDR2 LQKENI. Trimming stripped 2 bases from V and 1 base from J, with 14 bases between.